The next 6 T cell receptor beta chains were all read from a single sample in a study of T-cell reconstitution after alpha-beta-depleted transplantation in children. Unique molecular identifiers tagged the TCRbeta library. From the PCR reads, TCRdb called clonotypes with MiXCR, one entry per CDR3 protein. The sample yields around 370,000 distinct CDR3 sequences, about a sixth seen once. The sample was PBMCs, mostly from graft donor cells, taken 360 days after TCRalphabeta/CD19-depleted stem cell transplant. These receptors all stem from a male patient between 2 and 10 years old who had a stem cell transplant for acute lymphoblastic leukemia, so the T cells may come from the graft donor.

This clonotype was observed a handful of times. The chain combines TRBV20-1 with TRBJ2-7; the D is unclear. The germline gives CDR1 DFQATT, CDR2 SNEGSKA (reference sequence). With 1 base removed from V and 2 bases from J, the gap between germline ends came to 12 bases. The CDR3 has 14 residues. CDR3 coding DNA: TGCAGTGCTAGAGGCTTAGGCAGAGCCTACGAGCAGTACTTC. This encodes CSARGLGRAYEQYF.

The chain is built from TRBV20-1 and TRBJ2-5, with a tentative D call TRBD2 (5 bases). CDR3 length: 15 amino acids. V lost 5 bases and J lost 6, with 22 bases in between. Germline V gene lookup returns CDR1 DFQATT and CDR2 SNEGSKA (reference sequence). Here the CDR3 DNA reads TGCAGTGCTCTTGGGAGTAGGGAGTTGCGGAAGACCCAGTACTTC. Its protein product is CSALGSRELRKTQYF.

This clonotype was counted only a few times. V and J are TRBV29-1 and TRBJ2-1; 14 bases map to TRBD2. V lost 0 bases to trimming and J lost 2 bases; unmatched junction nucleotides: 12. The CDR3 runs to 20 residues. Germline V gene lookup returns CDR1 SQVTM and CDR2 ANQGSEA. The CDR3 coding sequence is TGCAGCGTTGAAGATAGGACGGGACTAGCGGGAGTCGTACCCTACAATGAGCAGTTCTTC. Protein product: CSVEDRTGLAGVVPYNEQFF.

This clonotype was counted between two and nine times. The CDR3 spells CASSLGDLTLATDTQYF. The CDR3 nucleotides are TGTGCCAGCAGCCTGGGGGACTTAACCTTAGCCACAGATACGCAGTATTTT. The chain has TRBV5-6 and TRBJ2-3; tentative D call: TRBD2 (6 bases). The CDR3 consists of 17 residues. CDR1 is SGHDT and CDR2 is YYEEEE in the germline V gene. V was cut by 4 bases and J by 2 bases, with 20 bases left in between.

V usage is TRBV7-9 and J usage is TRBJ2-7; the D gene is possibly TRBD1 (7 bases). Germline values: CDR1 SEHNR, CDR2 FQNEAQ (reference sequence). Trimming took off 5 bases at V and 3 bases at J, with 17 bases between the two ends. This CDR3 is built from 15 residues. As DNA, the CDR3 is TGTGCCAGCAGCATGCCCGCGGGACAGAACTACGAGCAGTACTTC. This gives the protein CASSMPAGQNYEQYF.

Here the CDR3 reads CASSLGDRANEQYF. In DNA, the CDR3 is TGCGCCAGCAGCTTGGGAGACAGGGCAAACGAGCAGTACTTC. The chain has TRBV5-1 and TRBJ2-7, with TRBD1 matching 7 bases. Per the germline V gene, CDR1 is SGHRS and CDR2 is YFSETQ. The CDR3 extends over 14 amino acids. V lost 0 bases to trimming and J lost 5 bases; unmatched junction nucleotides: 5. The complete variable domain, with remaining parts taken from reference TRBV5-1 and TRBJ2-7, reads KAGVTQTPRYLIKTRGQQVTLSCSPISGHRSVSWYQQTPGQGLQFLFEYFSETQRNKGNFPGRFSGRQFSNSRSEMNVSTLELGDSALYLCASSLGDRANEQYFGPGTRLTVT.